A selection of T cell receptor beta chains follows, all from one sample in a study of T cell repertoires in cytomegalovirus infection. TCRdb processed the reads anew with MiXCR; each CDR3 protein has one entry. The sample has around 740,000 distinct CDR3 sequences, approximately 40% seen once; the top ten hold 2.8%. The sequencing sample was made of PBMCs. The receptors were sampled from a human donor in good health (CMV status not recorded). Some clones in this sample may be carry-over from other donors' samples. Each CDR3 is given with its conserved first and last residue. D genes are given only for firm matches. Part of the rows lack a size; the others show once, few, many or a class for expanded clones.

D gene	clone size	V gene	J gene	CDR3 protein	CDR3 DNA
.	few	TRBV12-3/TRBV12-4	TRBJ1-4	CASSLSPFRAGRVGEKLFF	TGTGCCAGCAGCCTATCCCCCTTTCGGGCAGGGAGGGTGGGTGAAAAACTGTTTTTT
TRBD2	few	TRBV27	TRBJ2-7	CASSLEASGYEQYF	TGTGCCAGCAGTTTAGAGGCTAGCGGCTACGAGCAGTACTTC
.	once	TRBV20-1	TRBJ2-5	CSLQGTAGTQYF	TGCAGTCTCCAGGGAACAGCGGGGACCCAGTACTTC
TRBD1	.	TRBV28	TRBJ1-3	CASSAPGQSSGNTIYF	TGTGCCAGCAGTGCCCCGGGACAGTCCTCTGGAAACACCATATATTTT
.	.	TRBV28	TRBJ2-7	CASSDPGYEQYF	TGTGCCAGCAGCGATCCAGGATACGAGCAGTACTTC
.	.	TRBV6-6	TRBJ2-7	CASSHRAIDSYEQYF	TGTGCCAGCAGTCACAGGGCTATTGACTCCTACGAGCAGTACTTC
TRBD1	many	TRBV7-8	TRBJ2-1	CASSYDRDRGVDEQFF	TGTGCCAGCAGCTATGATCGGGACAGGGGTGTGGATGAGCAGTTCTTC
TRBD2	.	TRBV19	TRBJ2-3	CASSIEGTSGRATDTQYF	TGTGCCAGTAGTATTGAAGGGACTAGCGGGAGAGCTACAGATACGCAGTATTTT
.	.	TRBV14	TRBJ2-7	CASSQDGGRQQYF	TGTGCCAGCAGCCAAGATGGAGGCAGGCAGCAGTACTTC
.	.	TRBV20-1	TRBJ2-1	CSAKRRSGGPSSYNEQFF	TGCAGTGCTAAGAGGAGGTCGGGCGGCCCGAGCTCCTACAATGAGCAGTTCTTC
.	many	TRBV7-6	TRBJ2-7	CASSLAGGESSYEQYF	TGTGCCAGCAGCTTAGCGGGCGGGGAGAGCTCCTACGAGCAGTACTTC
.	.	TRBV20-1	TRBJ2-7	CSASRGHEQYF	TGCAGTGCTAGCCGGGGCCACGAGCAGTACTTC
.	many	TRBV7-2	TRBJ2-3	CASIPLGQAADTQYF	TGTGCCAGCATCCCCCTGGGGCAGGCGGCAGATACGCAGTATTTT
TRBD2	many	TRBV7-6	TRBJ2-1	CASSWDPSGRRGEQFF	TGTGCCAGCAGCTGGGATCCTAGCGGGAGACGTGGTGAGCAGTTCTTC
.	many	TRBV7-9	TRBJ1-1	CASSFQGDRTEAFF	TGTGCCAGCAGCTTCCAGGGAGATCGAACTGAAGCTTTCTTT
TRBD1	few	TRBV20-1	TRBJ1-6	CSAPQGPVSPSYNSPLHF	TGCAGTGCTCCACAGGGGCCTGTGTCGCCCTCCTATAATTCACCCCTCCACTTT
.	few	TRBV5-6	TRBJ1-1	CASSPRGTLNSEAFF	TGTGCCAGCAGCCCCCGGGGCACCTTGAACTCTGAAGCTTTCTTT
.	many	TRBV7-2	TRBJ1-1	CASSLVGSNTEAFF	TGTGCCAGCAGCTTAGTTGGCAGTAACACTGAAGCTTTCTTT
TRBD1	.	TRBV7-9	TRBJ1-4	CASSTGTVNEKLFF	TGTGCCAGCAGCACCGGGACAGTTAATGAAAAACTGTTTTTT
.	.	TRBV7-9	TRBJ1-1	CASSPQTSEAFF	TGTGCCAGCAGCCCACAAACATCCGAAGCTTTCTTT
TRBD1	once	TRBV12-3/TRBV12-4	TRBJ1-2	CASSLTGGVYGYTF	TGTGCCAGCAGCCTCACAGGGGGCGTCTATGGCTACACCTTC
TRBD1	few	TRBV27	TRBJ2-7	CASLSEQGAYEQYF	TGTGCCAGCCTATCGGAACAGGGGGCCTACGAGCAGTACTTC
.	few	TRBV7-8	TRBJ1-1	CASSPQTLNTEAFF	TGTGCCAGCAGCCCACAGACCTTGAACACTGAAGCTTTCTTT
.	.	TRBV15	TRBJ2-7	CATSRDPGLFYEQYF	TGTGCCACCAGCAGAGATCCCGGACTTTTCTACGAGCAGTACTTC
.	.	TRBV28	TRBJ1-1	CASSLWGAENTEAFF	TGTGCCAGCAGTTTATGGGGGGCGGAGAACACTGAAGCTTTCTTT
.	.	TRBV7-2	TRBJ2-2	CASSLQWGGPGELFF	TGTGCCAGCAGCTTACAGTGGGGTGGTCCCGGGGAGCTGTTTTTT
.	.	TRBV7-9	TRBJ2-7	CASTHGRGGGSYEQYF	TGTGCCAGCACCCACGGCAGGGGCGGCGGTTCCTACGAGCAGTACTTC
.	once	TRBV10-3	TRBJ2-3	CAISTGTRDTQYF	TGTGCCATCAGTACGGGGACTCGGGATACGCAGTATTTT
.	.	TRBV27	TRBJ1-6	CASSLGGGLPLHF	TGTGCCAGCAGTTTAGGTGGGGGATTACCCCTCCACTTT
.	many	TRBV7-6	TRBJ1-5	CASSLEQDYQPQHF	TGTGCCAGCAGCTTAGAACAGGATTATCAGCCCCAGCATTTT
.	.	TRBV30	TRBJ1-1	CAWNSGNTEAFF	TGTGCCTGGAATTCGGGCAACACTGAAGCTTTCTTT
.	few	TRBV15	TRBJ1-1	CATSRDSGNTEAFF	TGTGCCACCAGCAGAGATTCAGGGAACACTGAAGCTTTCTTT
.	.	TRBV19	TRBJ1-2	CASSISGGTVAHGYTF	TGTGCCAGTAGTATTAGCGGTGGCACGGTAGCTCATGGCTACACCTTC
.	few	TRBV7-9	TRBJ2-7	CASTSRSDEQYF	TGTGCCAGCACCTCACGGTCGGACGAGCAGTACTTC
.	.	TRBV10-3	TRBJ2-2	CATGQGGNPGELFF	TGTGCCACCGGACAGGGAGGGAATCCCGGGGAGCTGTTTTTT
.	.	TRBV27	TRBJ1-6	CASNSCNSPLHF	TGTGCCAGTAACAGTTGTAATTCACCCCTCCACTTT
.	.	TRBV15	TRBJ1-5	CATSRERSGNQPQHF	TGTGCCACCAGCAGAGAAAGGTCGGGCAATCAGCCCCAGCATTTT
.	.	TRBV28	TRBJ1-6	CASSLRWNGNSPLHF	TGTGCCAGCAGTTTAAGATGGAACGGCAATTCACCCCTCCACTTT
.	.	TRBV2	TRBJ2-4	CASSERIIAKNIQYF	TGTGCCAGCAGTGAAAGGATTATAGCCAAAAACATTCAGTACTTC
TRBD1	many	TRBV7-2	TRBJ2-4	CASRFGGTGGASEAIQYF	TGTGCCAGCCGATTCGGGGGGACAGGGGGCGCTTCGGAAGCCATTCAGTACTTC
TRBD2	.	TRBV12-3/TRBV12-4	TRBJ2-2	CASRPRTSGGARDNGELFF	TGTGCCAGCAGACCGAGGACTAGCGGGGGGGCCAGAGACAACGGGGAGCTGTTTTTT
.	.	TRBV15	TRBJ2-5	CATSRGGAATQYF	TGTGCCACCAGCAGAGGTGGGGCGGCGACGCAGTACTTC
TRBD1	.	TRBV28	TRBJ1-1	CALDNLTGEKGAFF	TGTGCCCTGGATAACTTAACAGGGGAAAAGGGAGCTTTCTTT
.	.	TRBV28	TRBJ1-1	CASSSTGTSNTEAFF	TGTGCCAGCAGTTCAACCGGGACATCCAACACTGAAGCTTTCTTT
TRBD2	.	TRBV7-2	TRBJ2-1	CASSWPSGGAKDEQFF	TGTGCCAGCAGCTGGCCTAGCGGGGGGGCCAAGGATGAGCAGTTCTTC
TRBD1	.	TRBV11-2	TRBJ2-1	CASSSGQGAVYNEQFF	TGTGCCAGCAGCTCAGGACAGGGGGCTGTCTACAATGAGCAGTTCTTC
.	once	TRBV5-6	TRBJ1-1	CASSLVGPVFGDFF	TGTGCCAGCAGCTTGGTAGGTCCTGTATTTGGAGATTTCTTT
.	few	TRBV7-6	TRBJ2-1	CATRQYNEQFF	TGTGCCACCCGACAATACAATGAGCAGTTCTTC